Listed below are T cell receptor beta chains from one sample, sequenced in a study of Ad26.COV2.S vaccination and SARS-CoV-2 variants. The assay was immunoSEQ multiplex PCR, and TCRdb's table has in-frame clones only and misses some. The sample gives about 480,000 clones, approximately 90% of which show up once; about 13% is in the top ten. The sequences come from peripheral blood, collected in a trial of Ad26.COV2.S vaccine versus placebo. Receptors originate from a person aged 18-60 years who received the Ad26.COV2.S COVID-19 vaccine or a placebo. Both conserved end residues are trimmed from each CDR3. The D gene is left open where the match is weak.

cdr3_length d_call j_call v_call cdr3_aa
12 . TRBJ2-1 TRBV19 ASRPGDYRNEQF
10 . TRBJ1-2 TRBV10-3 AIQTLVYGYT
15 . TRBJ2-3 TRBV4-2 ASSQDQGGGPADTQY
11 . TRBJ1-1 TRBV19 ASSIGGKAEAF
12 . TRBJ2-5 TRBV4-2 ASSQEPSAETQY
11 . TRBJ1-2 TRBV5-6 ASSQDQRGGYT
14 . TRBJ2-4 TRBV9 ASSVGVPGTKNIQY
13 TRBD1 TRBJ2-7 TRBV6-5 ASSSDRGGSYEQY
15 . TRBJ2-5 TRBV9 ASSVGDSGYGQETQY
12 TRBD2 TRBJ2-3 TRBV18 ASSPIAGVGTQY
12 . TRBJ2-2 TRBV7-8 ASSPSPAVWELF
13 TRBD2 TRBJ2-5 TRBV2 ASSVTSVGGETQY
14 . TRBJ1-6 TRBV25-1 ASSELGWIGNSPLH
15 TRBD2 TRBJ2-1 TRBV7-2 ASSRRLAGGLGNEQF
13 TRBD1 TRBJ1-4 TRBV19 ASSTQGASNEKLF
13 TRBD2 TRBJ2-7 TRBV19 ASSPGLADPYEQY
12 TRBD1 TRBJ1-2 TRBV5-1 ASSLGITGAGYT